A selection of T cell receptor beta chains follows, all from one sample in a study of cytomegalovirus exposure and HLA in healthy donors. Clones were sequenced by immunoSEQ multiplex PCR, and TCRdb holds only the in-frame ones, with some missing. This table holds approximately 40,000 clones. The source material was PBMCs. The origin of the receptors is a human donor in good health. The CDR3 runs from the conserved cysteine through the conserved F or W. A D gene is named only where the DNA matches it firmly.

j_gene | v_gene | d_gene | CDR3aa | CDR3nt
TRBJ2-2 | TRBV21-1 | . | CASSKEKGGQGIPGELFF | TGTGCCAGCAGCAAAGAAAAGGGGGGACAGGGCATCCCCGGGGAGCTGTTTTTT
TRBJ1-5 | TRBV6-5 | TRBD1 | CASSETTGENQPQHF | TGTGCCAGCAGCGAAACGACAGGGGAAAATCAGCCCCAGCATTTT
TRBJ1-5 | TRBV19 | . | CASSMVQGRHQPQHF | TGTGCCAGTAGTATGGTGCAAGGGAGACATCAGCCCCAGCATTTT
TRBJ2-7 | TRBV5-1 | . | CASSLGPVQSAYEQYF | TGCGCCAGCAGCTTGGGGCCGGTGCAGAGCGCCTACGAGCAGTACTTC
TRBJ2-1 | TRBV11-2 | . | CASSGRTENEQFF | TGTGCCAGCAGCGGACGGACAGAAAATGAGCAGTTCTTC
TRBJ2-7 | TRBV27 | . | CASSLSPTGWGDYEQYF | TGTGCCAGCAGTTTATCCCCGACAGGGTGGGGGGACTACGAGCAGTACTTC
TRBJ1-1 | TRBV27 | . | CASSLSREIMNTEAFF | TGTGCCAGCAGTTTATCGAGGGAGATCATGAACACTGAAGCTTTCTTT
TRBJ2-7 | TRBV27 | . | CASSPREISYEQYF | TGTGCCAGCAGTCCAAGAGAGATCTCCTACGAGCAGTACTTC
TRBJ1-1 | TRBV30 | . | CAWEEPFEAFF | TGTGCCTGGGAGGAGCCATTTGAAGCTTTCTTT
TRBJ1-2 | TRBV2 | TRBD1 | CASRQDRAPNYGYTF | TGTGCCAGCAGACAGGACAGGGCCCCTAACTATGGCTACACCTTC
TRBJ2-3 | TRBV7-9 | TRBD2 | CASSPRLAGEFTDTQYF | TGTGCCAGCAGCCCCAGACTAGCGGGGGAGTTCACAGATACGCAGTATTTT
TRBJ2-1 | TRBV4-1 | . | CASSQVQGGTDNEQFF | TGCGCCAGCAGCCAAGTACAGGGAGGGACCGACAATGAGCAGTTCTTC
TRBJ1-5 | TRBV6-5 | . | CASSLRDTNQPQHF | TGTGCCAGCAGTCTCCGGGACACCAATCAGCCCCAGCATTTT
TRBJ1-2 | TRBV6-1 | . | CASSERILGTDTF | TGTGCCAGCAGTGAAAGGATCCTAGGAACGGATACCTTC
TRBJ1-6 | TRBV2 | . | CASRHRDTNSPLHF | TGTGCCAGCAGGCATCGGGACACTAATTCACCCCTCCACTTT
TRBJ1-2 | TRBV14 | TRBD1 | CASSLGQGGYGYTF | TGTGCCAGCAGCCTAGGACAGGGAGGCTATGGCTACACCTTC
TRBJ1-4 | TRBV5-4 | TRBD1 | CASSYRGTGNEKLFF | TGTGCCAGCAGTTATAGGGGGACAGGAAATGAAAAACTGTTTTTT
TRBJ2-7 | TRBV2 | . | CASSLTLSGLRRSRDFQQYF | TGTGCCAGCAGCTTGACCCTCAGTGGGCTACGGAGGTCCAGGGACTTTCAGCAGTACTTC
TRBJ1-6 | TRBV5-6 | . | CASSSRGNPYSPLHF | TGTGCCAGCAGCTCCAGAGGGAATCCCTATAGCCCCCTCCACTTT
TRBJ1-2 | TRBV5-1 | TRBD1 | CASSLGGTGRTYGYTF | TGCGCCAGCAGCTTGGGGGGGACAGGGAGGACCTATGGCTACACCTTC
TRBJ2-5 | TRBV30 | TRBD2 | CAWSVGRGARETQYF | TGTGCCTGGAGTGTTGGGCGGGGGGCCCGAGAGACCCAGTACTTC
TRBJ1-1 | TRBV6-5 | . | CASSQDSPPEAFF | TGTGCCAGCAGCCAGGACAGCCCCCCTGAAGCTTTCTTT